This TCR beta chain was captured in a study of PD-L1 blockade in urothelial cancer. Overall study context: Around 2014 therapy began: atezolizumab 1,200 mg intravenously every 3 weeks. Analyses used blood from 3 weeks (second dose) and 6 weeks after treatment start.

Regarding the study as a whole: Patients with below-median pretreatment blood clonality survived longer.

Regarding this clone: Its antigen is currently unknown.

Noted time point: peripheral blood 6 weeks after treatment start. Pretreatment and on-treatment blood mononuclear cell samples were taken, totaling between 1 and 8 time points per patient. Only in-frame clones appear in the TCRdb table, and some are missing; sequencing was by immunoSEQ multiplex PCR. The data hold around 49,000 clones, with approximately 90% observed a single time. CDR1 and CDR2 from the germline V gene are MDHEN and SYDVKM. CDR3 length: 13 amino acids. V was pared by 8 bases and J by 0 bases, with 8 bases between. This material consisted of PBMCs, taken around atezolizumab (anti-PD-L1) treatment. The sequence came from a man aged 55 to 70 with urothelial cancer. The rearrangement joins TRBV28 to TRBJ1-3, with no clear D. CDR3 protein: CASLESSGNTIYF. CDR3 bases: TGTGCCAGCTTAGAGAGCTCTGGAAACACCATATATTTT.